This T cell receptor (beta chain) was recovered during a study of T cells in Graves' hyperthyroidism and ophthalmopathy. Study-wide results and caveats: Peripheral blood also featured most of the thyroid clonotypes expanded above 0.001.

A word on this clonotype: The antigen remains unidentified.

The CDR3 has 15 amino acids. The germline gives CDR1 SGHDT, CDR2 YYEEEE. V lost 4 bases, J lost 9 bases, and 20 bases lay in between. Template material for amplifying TCR beta CDR3 regions consisted of RNA transcripts. In the first-round RT-PCR of the TCR CDR3, the HTBI primer set was used. TCRdb re-called the multiplex PCR reads through MiXCR, storing one row per CDR3 protein. The sample lists about 300,000 distinct CDR3 sequences; roughly 15% were seen once. This sequence joins TRBV5-6 and TRBJ2-1; no reliable D call. The TCR comes from a woman aged 25 to 39 with Graves' hyperthyroidism that later progressed to Graves' ophthalmopathy. What was sequenced was blood. The CDR3 loop reads CASSDVPSLRGEQFF. In DNA form, the CDR3 reads TGTGCCAGCAGCGATGTCCCAAGCCTACGTGGTGAGCAGTTCTTC. Variable domain in full (rest from reference TRBV5-6 and TRBJ2-1): DAGVTQSPTHLIKTRGQQVTLRCSPKSGHDTVSWYQQALGQGPQFIFQYYEEEERQRGNFPDRFSGHQFPNYSSELNVNALLLGDSALYLCASSDVPSLRGEQFFGPGTRLTVL.